This is a list of T cell receptor beta chains from one sample in a study of blood T cell repertoires in COVID-19. Here immunoSEQ multiplex PCR was the method, and the copy in TCRdb shows in-frame clones only, minus some. The sample lists approximately 160,000 clones, over 75% occurring once. The specimen sequenced was peripheral blood. These receptors were collected from a man between 65 and 80 years old who had recovered from COVID-19. Each CDR3 is given with its conserved first and last residue. D genes are given only for firm matches. Expanded clones get a size class; other rows say once, few or many, or leave the size out.

CDR3aa,CDR3nt,v_gene,abundance,d_gene,j_gene
CSVEGTGLNEQYF,TGCAGCGTTGAAGGGACAGGGTTAAACGAGCAGTACTTC,TRBV29-1,NA,TRBD1,TRBJ2-7
CASKSGDTYGYTF,TGTGCCAGTAAGTCAGGGGATACCTATGGCTACACCTTC,TRBV19,NA,NA,TRBJ1-2
CASSSSGQPETQYF,TGTGCCAGCAGTTCATCCGGACAGCCGGAGACCCAGTACTTC,TRBV6-5,NA,NA,TRBJ2-5
CASSSDRGDGEQYF,TGTGCCAGCAGCTCGGACAGGGGTGACGGCGAGCAGTACTTC,TRBV11-3,NA,TRBD1,TRBJ2-7
CASSISLIGETVDTQYF,TGTGCCAGTAGTATCTCCTTGATAGGGGAAACCGTGGATACGCAGTATTTT,TRBV19,NA,NA,TRBJ2-3
CASSKRTSGNTDTQYF,TGTGCCAGCAGCAAAAGGACTAGCGGGAACACAGATACGCAGTATTTT,TRBV7-9,NA,TRBD2,TRBJ2-3
CASRRYWANVLTF,TGTGCCAGCAGAAGATACTGGGCCAACGTCCTGACTTTC,TRBV12-3/TRBV12-4,NA,NA,TRBJ2-6
CASSPQSGNQPQHF,TGTGCCAGTAGTCCGCAGTCGGGGAATCAGCCCCAGCATTTT,TRBV19,few,NA,TRBJ1-5
CASSPAGAGNTIYF,TGTGCCAGCTCTCCCGCCGGAGCTGGAAACACCATATATTTT,TRBV11-2,NA,NA,TRBJ1-3
CASSRQEANEKLFF,TGTGCCAGCAGTCGACAGGAGGCTAATGAAAAACTGTTTTTT,TRBV6-5,few,NA,TRBJ1-4
CASSLGPAGQPQHF,TGTGCCAGCAGCTTGGGACCGGCGGGTCAGCCCCAGCATTTT,TRBV5-6,NA,NA,TRBJ1-5
CASSPLTRAGVDNEQFF,TGTGCCAGCAGCCCACTTACTAGGGCGGGAGTCGACAATGAGCAGTTCTTC,TRBV7-3,NA,TRBD2,TRBJ2-1
CASRTGSTDTQYF,TGTGCCAGCAGAACGGGAAGCACAGATACGCAGTATTTT,TRBV6-6,NA,NA,TRBJ2-3
CASRVGSNTGELFF,TGCGCCAGCAGGGTAGGGAGTAACACCGGGGAGCTGTTTTTT,TRBV10-1,NA,NA,TRBJ2-2
CASSQDRGTSGTSYEQYF,TGTGCCAGCAGCCAAGATCGGGGGACTAGCGGAACATCCTACGAGCAGTACTTC,TRBV3-1/TRBV3-2,NA,TRBD2,TRBJ2-7
CASRNRVNQPQHF,TGTGCCAGTCGAAACAGGGTCAATCAGCCCCAGCATTTT,TRBV19,once,NA,TRBJ1-5
CASSSPGVQTQYF,TGTGCCAGCAGTTCCCCGGGGGTACAGACCCAGTACTTC,TRBV6-5,NA,NA,TRBJ2-5
CASRPSGRHNEQFF,TGTGCCAGCAGACCTAGCGGGAGACACAATGAGCAGTTCTTC,TRBV6-5,NA,TRBD2,TRBJ2-1
CASSQLTSGRTDTQYF,TGCGCCAGCAGCCAATTAACTAGCGGGAGAACAGATACGCAGTATTTT,TRBV4-3,NA,TRBD2,TRBJ2-3
CASSSTGGREKLFF,TGTGCCAGCAGCTCGACAGGGGGCCGTGAAAAACTGTTTTTT,TRBV5-4,NA,TRBD1,TRBJ1-4
CASSTEAPDTGELFF,TGTGCCAGCAGCACGGAGGCCCCGGACACCGGGGAGCTGTTTTTT,TRBV2,NA,NA,TRBJ2-2
CASTRDILNSPLHF,TGTGCCAGCACCCGGGACATCCTTAATTCACCCCTCCACTTT,TRBV6-5,NA,NA,TRBJ1-6
CASSSLTGGRSQPQHF,TGTGCCAGTAGTTCCCTTACAGGGGGCAGGAGTCAGCCCCAGCATTTT,TRBV19,NA,TRBD1,TRBJ1-5
CAISGAQGGQETQYF,TGTGCCATCAGTGGGGCCCAGGGGGGCCAAGAGACCCAGTACTTC,TRBV10-3,NA,NA,TRBJ2-5
CASSPFRTSGTSTDTQYF,TGTGCCAGCAGCCCATTCCGGACTAGCGGGACTAGCACAGATACGCAGTATTTT,TRBV3-1/TRBV3-2,once,TRBD2,TRBJ2-3
CASSRGTSEPYNEQFF,TGTGCCAGCAGCCGGGGGACTAGCGAACCCTACAATGAGCAGTTCTTC,TRBV7-9,NA,TRBD2,TRBJ2-1
CASSLGGGRETQYF,TGTGCCAGCAGCTTAGGAGGAGGAAGAGAGACCCAGTACTTC,TRBV7-9,NA,NA,TRBJ2-5
CSASTANYGYTF,TGCAGTGCTAGTACAGCTAACTATGGCTACACCTTC,TRBV20-1,NA,NA,TRBJ1-2
CASSSGDPSSYEQYF,TGTGCCAGTAGTTCAGGGGATCCGAGCTCCTACGAGCAGTACTTC,TRBV19,few,NA,TRBJ2-7
CASSLDGVGTEAFF,TGCGCCAGCAGCTTGGACGGGGTTGGCACTGAAGCTTTCTTT,TRBV5-1,NA,NA,TRBJ1-1
CASAPTGGEGNTIYF,TGTGCCAGCGCCCCGACAGGGGGCGAAGGAAACACCATATATTTT,TRBV7-3,NA,TRBD1,TRBJ1-3
CASSTNPDNYYGYTF,TGCGCCAGCAGCACGAACCCGGACAACTACTATGGCTACACCTTC,TRBV5-1,NA,NA,TRBJ1-2
CASSGGGAGGQETQYF,TGTGCCAGCAGCGGCGGAGGGGCAGGTGGTCAAGAGACCCAGTACTTC,TRBV5-4,NA,NA,TRBJ2-5
CASRLQGAQARAFF,TGTGCCAGCAGGCTACAGGGGGCCCAAGCCCGGGCTTTCTTT,TRBV6-5,NA,TRBD1,TRBJ1-1
CASSEVVAGAPSYEQYF,TGTGCCAGCAGTGAGGTGGTAGCGGGAGCCCCCTCCTACGAGCAGTACTTC,TRBV6-1,once,TRBD2,TRBJ2-7
CASSWMGQGDLRGYGYTF,TGTGCCAGCAGCTGGATGGGACAGGGGGATCTACGGGGGTATGGCTACACCTTC,TRBV6-2/TRBV6-3,NA,TRBD1,TRBJ1-2
CAWRGPTSYGETQYF,TGTGCCTGGAGGGGACCGACTAGCTATGGAGAGACCCAGTACTTC,TRBV30,NA,TRBD2,TRBJ2-5
CASSPAAGSSYEQYF,TGTGCCAGCTCACCTGCAGCGGGGTCCTCCTACGAGCAGTACTTC,TRBV18,NA,TRBD2,TRBJ2-7
CASSRLATNEQFF,TGTGCCAGCAGTCGACTAGCGACCAATGAGCAGTTCTTC,TRBV6-5,once,TRBD2,TRBJ2-1
CASSPSPANTGELFF,TGTGCCAGCAGCCCTAGCCCCGCGAACACCGGGGAGCTGTTTTTT,TRBV9,NA,NA,TRBJ2-2
CASSRGSSGANVLTF,TGTGCCAGCAGTAGGGGAAGCTCTGGGGCCAACGTCCTGACTTTC,TRBV6-5,NA,NA,TRBJ2-6
CASSLDRGIETQYF,TGTGCCAGCAGCTTGGACAGGGGGATTGAGACCCAGTACTTC,TRBV7-9,once,TRBD1,TRBJ2-5
CASSSGQGAGELFF,TGTGCCAGCAGTTCGGGACAGGGGGCCGGGGAGCTGTTTTTT,TRBV27,once,TRBD1,TRBJ2-2
CASSRTATYEQYF,TGTGCCAGTAGTCGGACAGCAACCTACGAGCAGTACTTC,TRBV19,NA,NA,TRBJ2-7
CASSLAYDRGRAEAFF,TGTGCCAGCAGTTTAGCCTACGACAGGGGCAGGGCTGAAGCTTTCTTT,TRBV27,NA,TRBD1,TRBJ1-1
CASLGQGGPVNYGYTF,TGTGCCAGCCTAGGACAGGGGGGCCCCGTAAACTATGGCTACACCTTC,TRBV28,NA,TRBD1,TRBJ1-2
CSVNMFRDRGGISNQPQHF,TGCAGCGTGAACATGTTCCGGGACAGGGGAGGGATAAGCAATCAGCCCCAGCATTTT,TRBV29-1,NA,TRBD1,TRBJ1-5
CTSSQPTDYGYTF,TGTACCAGCAGCCAACCCACAGACTATGGCTACACCTTC,TRBV28,NA,NA,TRBJ1-2
CASSPLSDRLIGGYTF,TGTGCCAGCAGTCCCCTATCGGACAGGTTAATAGGTGGCTACACCTTC,TRBV27,NA,TRBD1,TRBJ1-2
CASSYGGRASEQFF,TGTGCCAGCAGTTACGGCGGGAGGGCCTCTGAGCAGTTCTTC,TRBV6-6,NA,TRBD2,TRBJ2-1
CASSKGLTGGPVDTQYF,TGCGCCAGCAGTAAGGGGCTAACGGGAGGGCCGGTAGATACGCAGTATTTT,TRBV10-1,NA,TRBD2,TRBJ2-3
CASSYSPLASETQYF,TGTGCCAGCAGTTACTCACCACTAGCTTCGGAGACCCAGTACTTC,TRBV6-5,once,NA,TRBJ2-5